The rows below give T cell receptor beta chains drawn from one sample of a study of blood T cell repertoires in COVID-19. Generated by immunoSEQ multiplex PCR, the TCRdb table keeps only in-frame clones and is missing some. The sample lists around 130,000 clones, 84% occurring once. The sequencing input was peripheral blood. All receptors derive from a man aged 60-69 years with acute or convalescent COVID-19. Both conserved end residues are part of each CDR3. Fields, in order: V gene, D gene, clone size, J gene, CDR3 DNA, CDR3 protein. A D gene is named only where the DNA matches it firmly. Where a row states a size, it is once, few, many or the class of an expanded clone; other rows omit it.

>TRBV10-3|NA|once|TRBJ2-2
TGTGCCATCAGTCCCTTCGGGGGCGGGGAGCTGTTTTTT
CAISPFGGGELFF
>TRBV24-1|NA|NA|TRBJ1-2
TGTGCCACCAGTGATCACAACAGCCAACAACTTTATGGCTACACCTTC
CATSDHNSQQLYGYTF
>TRBV10-3|NA|NA|TRBJ2-3
TGTGCCATCAGGGACTGGGCCAGGCAGTATTTT
CAIRDWARQYF
>TRBV6-1|NA|NA|TRBJ1-1
TGTGCCAGCAGTGAAGCCTCAGGGCTGGGCACTGAAGCTTTCTTT
CASSEASGLGTEAFF
>TRBV5-1|TRBD2|NA|TRBJ2-2
TGCGCCAGCAGCTTGTCGAGCGGGGGGGCCCCCGGGGAGCTGTTTTTT
CASSLSSGGAPGELFF
>TRBV24-1|TRBD1|NA|TRBJ1-5
TGTGCCACCAGTGACTCCGGACAGGGGGGATGGGAGCCCCAGCATTTT
CATSDSGQGGWEPQHF
>TRBV7-2|NA|many|TRBJ2-1
TGTGCCAGCAGCTTAGACGGGGGGCCCTACAATGAGCAGTTCTTC
CASSLDGGPYNEQFF
>TRBV12-3/TRBV12-4|NA|NA|TRBJ2-4
TGTGCCAGCAGTGCCACCACCGGGGTTCTGGACTTC
CASSATTGVLDF
>TRBV27|NA|NA|TRBJ1-5
TGTGCCAGCAGAGGAGGGGTCTATCAGCCCCAGCATTTT
CASRGGVYQPQHF
>TRBV6-4|TRBD1|many|TRBJ2-1
TGTGCCAGCAGTGGGGGACAGGGATCTCTCCAGCAGTTCTTC
CASSGGQGSLQQFF
>TRBV14|NA|NA|TRBJ2-7
TGTGCCAGCAGCTCACTAGCCGGGTCTTCTACCTACGAGCAGTACTTC
CASSSLAGSSTYEQYF
>TRBV5-1|NA|once|TRBJ2-2
TGCGCCAGCAGCCCTCGGGGTCCAAACACCGGGGAGCTGTTTTTT
CASSPRGPNTGELFF
>TRBV28|NA|NA|TRBJ2-1
TGTGCCAGCAAAGCGAATGAGCAGTTCTTC
CASKANEQFF
>TRBV18|TRBD1|NA|TRBJ1-1
TGTGCCAGCTCACCACCGATACAGGGGGTCTCTGAGGCTTTCTTT
CASSPPIQGVSEAFF
>TRBV24-1|NA|NA|TRBJ2-1
TGTGCCACCAGTGGGACAGCGGGGAGCTCCTACAATGAGCAGTTCTTC
CATSGTAGSSYNEQFF
>TRBV5-1|TRBD2|few|TRBJ2-1
TGCGCCAGCAGCTCGGGGCGGGAGACACATGAGCAGTTCTTC
CASSSGRETHEQFF
>TRBV18|TRBD2|NA|TRBJ2-7
TGTGCCAGCTCAGCCGGGACTAGCGTCTACGAGCAGTACTTC
CASSAGTSVYEQYF
>TRBV29-1|NA|NA|TRBJ1-2
TGCAGCGTTGACAGGGAAGGGGGCTACACCTTC
CSVDREGGYTF
>TRBV5-4|NA|NA|TRBJ2-3
TGTGCCAGCAGCTTCGGGTCAGATACGCAGTATTTT
CASSFGSDTQYF
>TRBV21-1|NA|NA|TRBJ1-4
TGTGCCAGCAGCAGCAACAGGGGAATGAGCGAAAAACTGTTTTTT
CASSSNRGMSEKLFF
>TRBV24-1|TRBD1|NA|TRBJ2-5
TGTGCCACCAGTGCCCGGGACAGGGGGCTGGAGACCCAGTACTTC
CATSARDRGLETQYF
>TRBV27|NA|NA|TRBJ2-1
TGTGCCAGCAGTTCCGGGACAATTCCCTACAATGAGCAGTTCTTC
CASSSGTIPYNEQFF
>TRBV4-1|TRBD2|once|TRBJ2-1
TGCGCCAGCAGCCCTTACCTGGAGCGGGGCCCCTACAATGAGCAGTTCTTC
CASSPYLERGPYNEQFF
>TRBV12-5|TRBD1|NA|TRBJ1-2
TGTGCTAGTGGTCCCGACAGGGGGGACTATGGCTACACCTTC
CASGPDRGDYGYTF
>TRBV10-2|TRBD2|NA|TRBJ2-3
TGCGCCAGCAGAAAGCGGGGGGGAAGCCCCCAGGGCACAGATACGCAGTATTTT
CASRKRGGSPQGTDTQYF
>TRBV29-1|NA|NA|TRBJ1-1
TGCAGCGCCTCAGCGGGGGGGGGAACTGAAGCTTTCTTT
CSASAGGGTEAFF
>TRBV19|NA|NA|TRBJ2-7
TGTGCCAGTAGTTTGGGCCCCTTTTACGAGCAGTACTTC
CASSLGPFYEQYF
>TRBV14|TRBD1|NA|TRBJ1-2
TGTGCCAGCAGCCAAGGGGGAGGACAGGTTGCGGGCTACACCTTC
CASSQGGGQVAGYTF
>TRBV20-1|NA|few|TRBJ1-2
TGCAGTGCTAGTTCGGGACACGGAAACTATGGCTACACCTTC
CSASSGHGNYGYTF
>TRBV12-3/TRBV12-4|NA|once|TRBJ1-2
TGTGCCAGCAGTAACACAGGGAACTATGGCTACACCTTC
CASSNTGNYGYTF
>TRBV6-5|TRBD1|NA|TRBJ2-3
TGTGCCAGCAGCCCGGACAGGGGGCGAACAGATACGCAGTATTTT
CASSPDRGRTDTQYF
>TRBV6-1|NA|NA|TRBJ2-6
TGTGCCAGCAGTGCGGTACAGGGCTCCAAGGCTGGGGCCAACGTCCTGACTTTC
CASSAVQGSKAGANVLTF
>TRBV5-4|TRBD2|NA|TRBJ2-2
TGTGCCAGCAGCTTGGAGGCGGGAGGGCGACGGGCCGGGGAGCTGTTTTTT
CASSLEAGGRRAGELFF
>TRBV6-5|TRBD2|NA|TRBJ2-5
TGTGCCAGCAGTTACGGGGCGGGGGTTCGGCAAGAGACCCAGTACTTC
CASSYGAGVRQETQYF
>TRBV5-4|NA|once|TRBJ2-7
TGTGCCAGCAGCTCGGTGACTTGGGGGGACGAGCAGTACTTC
CASSSVTWGDEQYF
>TRBV19|TRBD1|once|TRBJ2-7
TGTGCCAGTAGTATAGATCGGGGACAGGGGTCCTACGAGCAGTACTTC
CASSIDRGQGSYEQYF
>TRBV5-1|NA|NA|TRBJ2-7
TGCGCCAGCAGCTTGGTGGGGGGATCCTACGAGCAGTACTTC
CASSLVGGSYEQYF
>TRBV19|TRBD1|NA|TRBJ2-4
TGTGCCAGTAGTCAGGGGGAGTGGAACATTCAGTACTTC
CASSQGEWNIQYF
>TRBV24-1|NA|NA|TRBJ2-3
TGTGCCACCAGTGATTTAGGGCTAGCCACGGATACGCAGTATTTT
CATSDLGLATDTQYF
>TRBV6-5|TRBD1|NA|TRBJ1-1
TGTGCCAGCAGGGGTGAACAGGGGTTTACTGAAGCTTTCTTT
CASRGEQGFTEAFF
>TRBV19|TRBD1|NA|TRBJ1-2
TGTGCCAGTAGTATGGAGCAGGGGGCCGGCGTTGGTGGCTACACCTTC
CASSMEQGAGVGGYTF
>TRBV28|NA|few|TRBJ1-6
TGTGCCACCGTACGGGGGGTACAAAACAATTCACCCCTCCACTTT
CATVRGVQNNSPLHF
>TRBV6-5|NA|NA|TRBJ1-3
TGTGCCAGCAGTCAACAGGGCCCGTCTGGAAACACCATATATTTT
CASSQQGPSGNTIYF
>TRBV5-1|NA|NA|TRBJ2-1
TGCGCCAGCAGCTTCGGAGGAGGTAATGAGCAGTTCTTC
CASSFGGGNEQFF
>TRBV5-1|NA|NA|TRBJ2-7
TGCGCCAGCAGCTTGGGCACTCGAAGCCACGAGCAGTACTTC
CASSLGTRSHEQYF
>TRBV25-1|NA|NA|TRBJ1-2
TGTGCCAGCAGTGAGGCAGGGGACTATGGCTACACCTTC
CASSEAGDYGYTF
>TRBV5-1|TRBD2|NA|TRBJ2-1
TGCGCCAGCAGCCCACCCAGAGGACTAGCGGGAGACGATGAGCAGTTCTTC
CASSPPRGLAGDDEQFF
>TRBV28|TRBD1|NA|TRBJ1-1
TGTGCCAGCAGTTCCTCCGGGACAGGCATGAACACTGAAGCTTTCTTT
CASSSSGTGMNTEAFF
>TRBV19|NA|NA|TRBJ2-3
TGTGCCAGTAGTATCAAGAGGGCCCCCGCAGATACGCAGTATTTT
CASSIKRAPADTQYF
>TRBV5-1|NA|NA|TRBJ2-3
TGCGCCAGCAGAAGAGCCCTAAATGAAGATACGCAGTATTTT
CASRRALNEDTQYF
>TRBV5-1|TRBD1|NA|TRBJ2-5
TGCGCCAGCAGCCCGGGGACAGGGACCCAAGAGACCCAGTACTTC
CASSPGTGTQETQYF
>TRBV24-1|TRBD2|NA|TRBJ2-3
TGTGCCACCAGTGATGGCGCTAGCGGGAATGTAGATACGCAGTATTTT
CATSDGASGNVDTQYF
>TRBV9|TRBD1|NA|TRBJ1-1
TGTGCCAGCAGCTTTACAGGGGTTACTGAAGCTTTCTTT
CASSFTGVTEAFF
>TRBV14|NA|few|TRBJ1-4
TGTGCCAGCAGCCGAATTACGGCAACTAATGAAAAACTGTTTTTT
CASSRITATNEKLFF
>TRBV7-8|NA|NA|TRBJ2-7
TGTGCCAGCAGCTTAATGGCTAGTTCCTACGAGCAGTACTTC
CASSLMASSYEQYF
>TRBV5-1|TRBD1|few|TRBJ1-3
TGCGCCAGCAGCCCTGGGACAGGCTCTGGAAACACCATATATTTT
CASSPGTGSGNTIYF
>TRBV5-1|NA|NA|TRBJ1-2
TGCGCCAGCAGCTTGGTACAGCAAGGCAATGGCTACACCTTC
CASSLVQQGNGYTF
>TRBV19|NA|once|TRBJ1-1
TGTGCCAGTATCGATGGAGTCAACACTGAAGCTTTCTTT
CASIDGVNTEAFF
>TRBV4-1|NA|once|TRBJ2-7
TGCGCCAGCAGCCTTAACCCGAATATCGTCGGGAACGAGCAGTACTTC
CASSLNPNIVGNEQYF